These T cell receptor beta chains were read from a single sample in a study of CD8+CD57+ T cells in acquired aplastic anemia. TCRdb reprocessed the reads via MiXCR and lists one record per CDR3 protein. The sample contains about 160,000 distinct CDR3 sequences, more than 40% of which appear only once. The specimen was sorted CD4+, CD8+, or CD8+CD57+ T cells (not recorded which) from PBMCs. These receptor sequences come from a human donor with aplastic anemia. Each CDR3 is given with its conserved first and last residue.

TRBJ2-2 | TRBV20-1 | CSARDLTGELFF
TRBJ2-1 | TRBV20-1 | CSAQKGNEQFF
TRBJ2-5 | TRBV19 | CASSIAGAGQLRETQYF
TRBJ1-5 | TRBV24-1 | CATSDDRADQPQHF
TRBJ1-2 | TRBV14 | CASSPVSGGEYGYTF
TRBJ2-7 | TRBV7-6 | CASSFGRGRDEQYF
TRBJ2-7 | TRBV7-9 | CASSLEGRGEQYF
TRBJ2-5 | TRBV5-1 | CASSLELAAQETQYF
TRBJ2-7 | TRBV7-9 | CASSLSSRGRSYEQYF
TRBJ1-2 | TRBV5-5 | CASSLPWGPPYGYTF
TRBJ2-7 | TRBV4-1 | CASSPWAGSYEQYF
TRBJ1-2 | TRBV20-1 | CSAPKVDGYTF
TRBJ2-2 | TRBV7-9 | CASNRHSGELFF
TRBJ2-1 | TRBV9 | CASSRSGGAGKQFF
TRBJ2-1 | TRBV7-9 | CASTRLNEQFF
TRBJ2-5 | TRBV9 | CASSVGVGGQGTSGETQYF
TRBJ2-7 | TRBV10-3 | CAISGTGGNEQYF
TRBJ2-5 | TRBV24-1 | CATSDPGRETQETQYF
TRBJ2-2 | TRBV29-1 | CSAAGWNGELFF
TRBJ1-4 | TRBV24-1 | CATSDSATEKLFF
TRBJ2-7 | TRBV11-3 | CASSLRSSYEQYF
TRBJ2-5 | TRBV7-2 | CASSAAGWVADQETQYF
TRBJ2-2 | TRBV2 | CASSEGSGRANTGELFF
TRBJ2-7 | TRBV20-1 | CSARVPGLGTYEQYF
TRBJ2-2 | TRBV10-3 | CAISESYGELFF
TRBJ2-7 | TRBV7-6 | CASSPGTATYEQYF